This is a list of T cell receptor beta chains from one sample in a study of T cells in Graves' hyperthyroidism and ophthalmopathy. TCRdb reprocessed the multiplex PCR reads via MiXCR and lists one record per CDR3 protein. The profile covers nearly 750,000 distinct CDR3 sequences, with 30% to 40% appearing a single time and 30% to 40% taken by the ten largest. The sequencing input was blood. Receptors were obtained from a woman in her 40s with Graves' hyperthyroidism. The CDR3 runs from the conserved cysteine through the conserved F or W. A D gene is named only where the DNA matches it firmly. Clone size is not always given. Where it is, it says once, few, many or a class for expanded clones.

D	V	J	size	DNA	CDR3
.	TRBV12-3/TRBV12-4	TRBJ1-5	many	TGTGCCAGCACCACTCTTAATCAGCCCCAGCATTTT	CASTTLNQPQHF
.	TRBV6-2/TRBV6-3	TRBJ2-7	few	TGTGCCAGCAGCGCTAGCCATTACTCAATCTACGAGCAGTACTTC	CASSASHYSIYEQYF
.	TRBV30	TRBJ1-1	.	TGTGCCTGGAGTGTACTCACCCTAAACACTGAAGCTTTCTTT	CAWSVLTLNTEAFF
.	TRBV4-3	TRBJ2-2	.	TGCGCCAGCAGCCAAGATCGCAAGACCGGGGAGCTGTTTTTT	CASSQDRKTGELFF
.	TRBV7-8	TRBJ1-4	.	TGTGCCAGCAGCTTTCCCGGGATTGGAAAACTGTTTTTT	CASSFPGIGKLFF
TRBD1	TRBV19	TRBJ2-7	many	TGTGCCAGTAGTATCGGGAACAGGGGGACAACCTACGAGCAGTACTTC	CASSIGNRGTTYEQYF
.	TRBV7-9	TRBJ2-5	many	TGTGCCAGCAGCCCCGACTGGAACCAAGAGACCCAGTACTTC	CASSPDWNQETQYF
.	TRBV20-1	TRBJ1-5	many	TGCAGTGCTAGCGGCCAGCCAAATCAGCCCCAGCATTTT	CSASGQPNQPQHF
.	TRBV2	TRBJ2-1	few	TGTGCCAGCACTGTATACAATGAGCAGTTCTTC	CASTVYNEQFF
.	TRBV25-1	TRBJ1-2	.	TGTGCCAGCTCACCAAGTCAGGGAGTGCCTGGCTACACCTTC	CASSPSQGVPGYTF
TRBD1	TRBV10-3	TRBJ1-1	.	TGTGCCATCAGTGAGTCAGGCACAGGGGGCTCTGAAGCTTTCTTT	CAISESGTGGSEAFF
.	TRBV6-6	TRBJ1-6	.	TGTGCCAGCAGTTACGAGCCCCAGGGGCAGGCCTCACCCCTCCACTTT	CASSYEPQGQASPLHF
TRBD1	TRBV7-9	TRBJ1-2	.	TGTGCCAGCAGCTCCCGGGACAGGGCGCGGGGCTACACCTTC	CASSSRDRARGYTF
TRBD2	TRBV25-1	TRBJ2-2	.	TGTGCCGGCAGCCGGCTCGGCGGGGGGAACACCGGGGAGCTGTTTTTT	CAGSRLGGGNTGELFF
.	TRBV25-1	TRBJ2-7	many	TGTGCCAGCAGTGCTAGACAGACCGAGCAGTACTTC	CASSARQTEQYF
.	TRBV6-6	TRBJ2-7	.	TGTGCCAGCAGGGAAGCGGCGTACTCTTCCTACGAGCAGTACTTC	CASREAAYSSYEQYF
TRBD2	TRBV5-1	TRBJ2-7	few	TGCGCCAGCAGCTCCGGGACTAGCGCTTACTCCTACGAGCAGTACTTC	CASSSGTSAYSYEQYF
TRBD1	TRBV25-1	TRBJ2-7	.	TGTGCCCATACGGACAGGGCCCGGGGCCCGACCTACGAGCAGCACTTC	CAHTDRARGPTYEQHF
TRBD1	TRBV7-9	TRBJ2-7	few	TGTGCCAGCAGCCGTCGACAGGGGCCCTCCTACAATGAGCAGTACTTC	CASSRRQGPSYNEQYF
.	TRBV13	TRBJ1-5	few	TGTGCCAGCAGTCCGATTCCCGACATGGGTGGCAATCAGCCCCAGCATTTT	CASSPIPDMGGNQPQHF
TRBD1	TRBV10-3	TRBJ2-5	once	TGTGCCATCAGTGATAAGGACAGGAGCCACCAAGAGACCCAGTACTTC	CAISDKDRSHQETQYF
.	TRBV29-1	TRBJ2-7	many	TGCAGCGCGGCCGGGACTGACCCCGGCAAGCAGTACTTC	CSAAGTDPGKQYF
.	TRBV5-8	TRBJ2-5	few	TGTGCCAGCAGCTTGTTAGGACCCAAGGAGACCCAGTACTTC	CASSLLGPKETQYF
.	TRBV29-1	TRBJ1-1	few	TGCAGCGTTGACGACGGGGTGGGGAACACTGAAGCTTTCTTT	CSVDDGVGNTEAFF
TRBD1	TRBV10-1	TRBJ1-2	few	TGCGCCAGCAAGTTTCGACAGGGACCTTGCTATGGCTACACCTTC	CASKFRQGPCYGYTF
.	TRBV7-6	TRBJ2-6	.	TGTGACAGCAGCTCTGGGGCCAACGTCCTGACTTTC	CDSSSGANVLTF
.	TRBV11-2	TRBJ1-5	.	TGTGCCAGCAGCAAAGGACACGGGGGCAATCAGCCCCAGCATTTT	CASSKGHGGNQPQHF
.	TRBV19	TRBJ1-1	.	TGTGCCAGTAGTATCCCCGACAGGCACCACACTGAAGCTTTCTTT	CASSIPDRHHTEAFF
.	TRBV10-3	TRBJ2-2	many	TGTGCCATCAGTGAGTCCAAGGCAGAATCTAGCACCGGGGAGCTGTTTTTT	CAISESKAESSTGELFF
.	TRBV6-5	TRBJ2-6	.	TGTGCCAGCAGTTACCGGGTTCCGACTCCCCCGGGGGCCAACGTCCTGACTTTC	CASSYRVPTPPGANVLTF
.	TRBV7-2	TRBJ2-7	once	TGTGCCAGCAGCGCTGCCCCGCAGGTGGGCTCCTACGAGCAGTACTTC	CASSAAPQVGSYEQYF
.	TRBV19	TRBJ1-5	many	TGTGCCAGCCGCACAGCATTAAATCAGCCCCAGCATTTT	CASRTALNQPQHF
.	TRBV7-2	TRBJ1-1	.	TGTGCCAGCAGCTTGGTCGGGGGCGCAAGGGTGGCAGCTTTCTTT	CASSLVGGARVAAFF
.	TRBV29-1	TRBJ1-2	many	TGCAGCGCAATAGGTTCAGGGCTTTTCGGCTACACCTTC	CSAIGSGLFGYTF
.	TRBV7-3	TRBJ1-1	few	TGTGCCAGCAGCATGGACAGTTACACTGAAGCTTTCTTT	CASSMDSYTEAFF
.	TRBV28	TRBJ2-5	few	TGTGCCAGCAGTTTTTTACAGACCCAGTACTTC	CASSFLQTQYF
TRBD1	TRBV7-9	TRBJ2-5	many	TGTGCCAGCAGCTGGGACAGGGTTGGAGAGACCCAGTACTTC	CASSWDRVGETQYF